This entry lists 2 T cell receptor beta chains sequenced from one sample in a study of T cell responses to AZD1222 COVID-19 vaccine. Repertoires were generated with immunoSEQ multiplex PCR, while TCRdb's copy carries only in-frame clones and drops some. The table has 80,000 to 90,000 clones, 88% seen once; the top ten hold around 4.5%. The source was peripheral blood, collected on day 0 of MenACWY control vaccination. Source of these receptors: an adult in good health.

DNA of the CDR3: TGTGCCAGCAGCCGCCCGACAGGGACGAACACCGGGGAGCTGTTTTTT. This codes for CASSRPTGTNTGELFF. The chain combines TRBV7-2 with TRBJ2-2, with 7 bases aligning to TRBD1. Germline CDR1 and CDR2: SGHTA and FQGNSA. After removal of 5 bases from V and 0 bases from J, the junction contained 6 bases not matched to a gene. CDR3 size: 16 residues.

The chain is built from TRBV27 and TRBJ1-1; tentatively, D is TRBD1 (5 bases). Germline CDR1 is MNHEY and CDR2 is SMNVEV (reference sequence). The CDR3 extends over 17 amino acids. V lost 3 bases and J lost 2, with 19 bases in between. For the CDR3, the DNA is TGTGCCAGCAGTTTTGGTGCAAACAGGCCTTCTAACACTGAAGCTTTCTTT. It translates to CASSFGANRPSNTEAFF.